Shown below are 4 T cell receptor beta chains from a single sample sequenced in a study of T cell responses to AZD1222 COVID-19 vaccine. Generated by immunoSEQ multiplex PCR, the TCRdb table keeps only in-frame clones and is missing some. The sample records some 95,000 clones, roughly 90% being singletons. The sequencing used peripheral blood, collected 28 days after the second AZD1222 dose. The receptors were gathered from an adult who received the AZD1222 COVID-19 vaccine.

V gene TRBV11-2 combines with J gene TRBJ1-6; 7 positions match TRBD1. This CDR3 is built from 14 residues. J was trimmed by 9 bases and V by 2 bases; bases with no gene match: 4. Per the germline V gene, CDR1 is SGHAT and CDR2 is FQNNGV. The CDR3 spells CASSLSPGGSPLHF. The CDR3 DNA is TGTGCCAGCAGCTTATCTCCAGGGGGTTCACCCCTCCACTTT.

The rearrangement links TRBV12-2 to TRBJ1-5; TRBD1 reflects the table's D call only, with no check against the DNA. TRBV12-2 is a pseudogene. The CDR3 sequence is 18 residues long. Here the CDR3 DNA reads TGTGCAAGTCGGCTCCGTAATCTTCAGGAACGGAGCAATCAGCCCCAGCATTTT. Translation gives CASRLRNLQERSNQPQHF.

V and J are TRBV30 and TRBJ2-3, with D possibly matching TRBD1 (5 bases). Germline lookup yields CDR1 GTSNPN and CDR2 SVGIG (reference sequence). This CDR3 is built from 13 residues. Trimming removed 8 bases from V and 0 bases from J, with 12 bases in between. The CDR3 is CAGAQESTDTQYF. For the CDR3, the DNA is TGTGCCGGGGCCCAGGAAAGCACAGATACGCAGTATTTT.

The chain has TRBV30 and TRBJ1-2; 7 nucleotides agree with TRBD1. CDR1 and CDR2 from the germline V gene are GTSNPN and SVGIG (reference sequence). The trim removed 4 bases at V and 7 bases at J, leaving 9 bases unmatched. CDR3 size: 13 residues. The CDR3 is CAWTDRDFGGYTF. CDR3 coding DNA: TGTGCCTGGACAGACAGGGACTTCGGTGGCTACACCTTC.